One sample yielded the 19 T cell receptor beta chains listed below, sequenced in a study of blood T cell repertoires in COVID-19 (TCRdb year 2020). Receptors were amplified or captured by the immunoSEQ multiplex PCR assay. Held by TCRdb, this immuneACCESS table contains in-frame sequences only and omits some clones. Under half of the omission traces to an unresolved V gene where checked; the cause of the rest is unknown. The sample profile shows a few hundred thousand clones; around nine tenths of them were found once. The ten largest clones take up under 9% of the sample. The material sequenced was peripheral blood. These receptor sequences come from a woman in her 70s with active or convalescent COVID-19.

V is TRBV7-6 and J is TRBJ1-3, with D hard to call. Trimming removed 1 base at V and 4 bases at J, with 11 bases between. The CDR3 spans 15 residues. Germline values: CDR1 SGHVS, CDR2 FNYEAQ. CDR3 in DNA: TGTGCCAGCAGCTTAGGCCCAGCAGGAGGAAACACCATATATTTT. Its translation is CASSLGPAGGNTIYF.

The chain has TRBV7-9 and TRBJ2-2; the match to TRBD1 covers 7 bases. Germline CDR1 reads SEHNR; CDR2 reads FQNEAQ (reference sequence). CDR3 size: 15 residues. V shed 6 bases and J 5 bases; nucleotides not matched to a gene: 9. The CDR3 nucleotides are TGTGCCAGCAGTCTCGACAGGGATATAACCGGGGAGCTGTTTTTT. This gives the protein CASSLDRDITGELFF.

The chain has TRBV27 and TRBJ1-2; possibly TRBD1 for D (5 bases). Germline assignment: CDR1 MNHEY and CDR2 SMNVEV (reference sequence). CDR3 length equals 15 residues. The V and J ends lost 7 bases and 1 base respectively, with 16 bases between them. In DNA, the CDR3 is TGTGCCAGCACCCCTAGAGGCAGGGTTAACTATGGCTACACCTTC. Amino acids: CASTPRGRVNYGYTF.

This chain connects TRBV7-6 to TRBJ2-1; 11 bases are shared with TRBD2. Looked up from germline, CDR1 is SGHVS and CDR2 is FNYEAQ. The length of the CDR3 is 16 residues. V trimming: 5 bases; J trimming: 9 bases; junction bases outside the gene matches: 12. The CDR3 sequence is CASSPRIAGGLSEQFF. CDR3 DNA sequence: TGTGCCAGCAGCCCGCGCATAGCGGGGGGGCTAAGTGAGCAGTTCTTC.

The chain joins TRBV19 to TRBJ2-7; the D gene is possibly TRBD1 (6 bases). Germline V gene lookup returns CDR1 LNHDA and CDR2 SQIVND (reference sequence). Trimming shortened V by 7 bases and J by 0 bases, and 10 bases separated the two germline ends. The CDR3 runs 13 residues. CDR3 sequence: CASNTGSSYEQYF. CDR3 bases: TGTGCCAGTAACACAGGGAGCTCCTACGAGCAGTACTTC.

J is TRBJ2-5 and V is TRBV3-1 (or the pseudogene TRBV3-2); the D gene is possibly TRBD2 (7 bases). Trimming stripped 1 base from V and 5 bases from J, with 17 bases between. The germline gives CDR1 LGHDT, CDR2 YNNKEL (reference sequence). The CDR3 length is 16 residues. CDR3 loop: CASSQVRGALGETQYF. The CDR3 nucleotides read TGTGCCAGCAGCCAAGTACGGGGGGCGTTGGGGGAGACCCAGTACTTC.

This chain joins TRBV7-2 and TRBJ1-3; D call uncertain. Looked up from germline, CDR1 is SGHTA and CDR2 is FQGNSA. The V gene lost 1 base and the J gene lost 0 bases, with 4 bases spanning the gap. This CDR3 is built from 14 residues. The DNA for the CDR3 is TGTGCCAGCAGCTTAGACGGCTCTGGAAACACCATATATTTT. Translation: CASSLDGSGNTIYF.

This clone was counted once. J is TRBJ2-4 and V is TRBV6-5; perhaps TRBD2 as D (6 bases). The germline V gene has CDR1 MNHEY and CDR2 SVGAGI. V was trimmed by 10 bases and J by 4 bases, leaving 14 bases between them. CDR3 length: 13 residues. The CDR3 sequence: CATSGVLKNIQYF. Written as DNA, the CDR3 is TGTGCCACCTCGGGGGTCCTGAAAAACATTCAGTACTTC.

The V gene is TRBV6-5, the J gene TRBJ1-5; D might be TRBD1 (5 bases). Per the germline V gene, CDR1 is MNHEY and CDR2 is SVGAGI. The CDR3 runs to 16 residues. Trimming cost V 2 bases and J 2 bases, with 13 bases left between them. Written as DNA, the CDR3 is TGTGCCAGCAGTTACCGGGGGGGGACGGGCAATCAGCCCCAGCATTTT. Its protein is CASSYRGGTGNQPQHF.

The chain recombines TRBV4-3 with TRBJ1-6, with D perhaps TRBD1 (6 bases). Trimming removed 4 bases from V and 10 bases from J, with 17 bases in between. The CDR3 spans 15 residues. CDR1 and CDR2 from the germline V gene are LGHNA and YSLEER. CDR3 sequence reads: CASSPLGGGGSPLHF. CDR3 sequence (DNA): TGCGCCAGCAGCCCCCTCGGGGGGGGCGGGTCACCCCTCCACTTT.

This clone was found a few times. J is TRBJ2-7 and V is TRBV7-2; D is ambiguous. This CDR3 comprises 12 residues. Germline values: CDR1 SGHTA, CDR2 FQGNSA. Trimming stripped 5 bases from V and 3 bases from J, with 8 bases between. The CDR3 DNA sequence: TGTGCCAGCAGCCTAACAGACTACGAGCAGTACTTC. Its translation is CASSLTDYEQYF.

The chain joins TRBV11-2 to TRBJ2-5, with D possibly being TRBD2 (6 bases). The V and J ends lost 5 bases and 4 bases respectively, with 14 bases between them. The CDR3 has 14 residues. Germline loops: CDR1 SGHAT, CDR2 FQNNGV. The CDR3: CASSPAGGRETQYF. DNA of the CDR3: TGTGCCAGCAGCCCGGCCGGAGGGAGAGAGACCCAGTACTTC.

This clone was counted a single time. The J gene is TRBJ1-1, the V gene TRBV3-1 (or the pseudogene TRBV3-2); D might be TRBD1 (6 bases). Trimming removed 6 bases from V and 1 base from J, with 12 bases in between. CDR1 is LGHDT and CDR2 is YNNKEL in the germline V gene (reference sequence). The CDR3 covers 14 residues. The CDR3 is CASRTAGANTEAFF. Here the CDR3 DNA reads TGTGCCAGCAGAACCGCAGGGGCGAACACTGAAGCTTTCTTT.

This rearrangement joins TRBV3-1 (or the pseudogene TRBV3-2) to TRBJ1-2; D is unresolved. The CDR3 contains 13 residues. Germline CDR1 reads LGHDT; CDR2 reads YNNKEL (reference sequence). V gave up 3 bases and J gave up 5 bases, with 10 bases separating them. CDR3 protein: CASSQTGGYGYTF. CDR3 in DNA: TGTGCCAGCAGCCAGACGGGAGGATATGGCTACACCTTC.

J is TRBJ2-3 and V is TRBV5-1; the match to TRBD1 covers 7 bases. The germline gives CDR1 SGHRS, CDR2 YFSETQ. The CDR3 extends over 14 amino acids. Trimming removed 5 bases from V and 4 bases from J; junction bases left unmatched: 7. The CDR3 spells CASRLGGAADTQYF. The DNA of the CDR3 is TGCGCCAGCAGGCTAGGGGGCGCGGCAGATACGCAGTATTTT.

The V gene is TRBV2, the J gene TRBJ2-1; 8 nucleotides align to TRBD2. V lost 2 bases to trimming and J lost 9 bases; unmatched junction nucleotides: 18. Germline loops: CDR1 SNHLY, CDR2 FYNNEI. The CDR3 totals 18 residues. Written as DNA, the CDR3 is TGTGCCAGCAGTGAAATCTCCCGGCTAGCGGGTGTGTATGGTGAGCAGTTCTTC. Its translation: CASSEISRLAGVYGEQFF.

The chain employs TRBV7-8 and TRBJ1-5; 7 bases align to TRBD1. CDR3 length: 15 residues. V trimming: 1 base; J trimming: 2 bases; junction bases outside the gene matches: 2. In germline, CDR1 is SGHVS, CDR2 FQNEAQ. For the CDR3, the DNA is TGTGCCAGCAGCTTAGTCGGGACAGGCAATCAGCCCCAGCATTTT. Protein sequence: CASSLVGTGNQPQHF. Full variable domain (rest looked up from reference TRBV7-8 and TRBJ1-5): GAGVSQSPRYKVAKRGQDVALRCDPISGHVSLFWYQQALGQGPEFLTYFQNEAQLDKSGLPSDRFFAERPEGSVSTLKIQRTQQEDSAVYLCASSLVGTGNQPQHFGDGTRLSIL.

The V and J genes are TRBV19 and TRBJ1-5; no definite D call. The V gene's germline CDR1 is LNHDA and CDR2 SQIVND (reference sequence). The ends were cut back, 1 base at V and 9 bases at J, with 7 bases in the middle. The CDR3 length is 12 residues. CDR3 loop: CASSIARGPQHF. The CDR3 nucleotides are TGTGCCAGTAGTATAGCCCGGGGGCCCCAGCATTTT.

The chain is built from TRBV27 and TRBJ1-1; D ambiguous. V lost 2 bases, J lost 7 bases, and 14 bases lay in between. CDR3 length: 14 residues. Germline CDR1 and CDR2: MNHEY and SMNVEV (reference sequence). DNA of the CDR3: TGTGCCAGCAGTTTAAGTGGAGAGCGGGGTGAAGCTTTCTTT. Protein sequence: CASSLSGERGEAFF.